Below are 15 T cell receptor beta chains sequenced from a single sample in a study of blood T cell repertoires in COVID-19. Method: immunoSEQ multiplex PCR; TCRdb's copy keeps in-frame clones and lacks some. The repertoire holds around 300,000 clones, with 90% as singletons. The sample comprised PBMCs or T cells enriched from blood (not recorded which). The receptors originated from a woman between 18 and 30 years old with acute COVID-19.

The chain carries TRBV7-9 and TRBJ2-7; TRBD2 matches 12 bases. Germline V gene lookup returns CDR1 SEHNR and CDR2 FQNEAQ (reference sequence). With 6 bases clipped from V and 3 bases from J, the junction kept 3 bases outside the gene matches. This CDR3 is built from 14 residues. The chain's CDR3 is CASSPSGRVYEQYF. The CDR3 DNA is TGTGCCAGCAGTCCTAGCGGGAGGGTCTACGAGCAGTACTTC. The full variable domain, with the rest looked up from reference TRBV7-9 and TRBJ2-7, is DTGVSQNPRHKITKRGQNVTFRCDPISEHNRLYWYRQTLGQGPEFLTYFQNEAQLEKSRLLSDRFSAERPKGSFSTLEIQRTEQGDSAMYLCASSPSGRVYEQYFGPGTRLTVT.

This sequence joins TRBV28 and TRBJ2-6; D ambiguous. The CDR3 is 15 amino acids. Trimming shortened V by 11 bases and J by 0 bases, and 14 bases separated the two germline ends. From germline, CDR1 is MDHEN and CDR2 SYDVKM. The CDR3: CASLTGSSGANVLTF. In DNA, the CDR3 is TGTGCCTCATTAACGGGTAGCTCTGGGGCCAACGTCCTGACTTTC.

The CDR3 loop reads CAISGAGTEAFF. The DNA of the CDR3 is TGTGCCATCTCAGGGGCAGGCACTGAAGCTTTCTTT. The chain joins TRBV24-1 to TRBJ1-1; TRBD1 is a possible D gene (6 bases). Trimming took off 11 bases at V and 4 bases at J, with 13 bases between the two ends. The CDR3 spans 12 residues. Germline V gene sequence: CDR1 KGHDR, CDR2 SFDVKD.

This clone was seen only once. The CDR3 sequence is CASSLNGRGAFF. For the CDR3, the DNA is TGTGCCAGCAGTTTAAATGGCAGGGGAGCTTTCTTT. This chain connects TRBV12-3 or TRBV12-4 to TRBJ1-1, with D possibly TRBD1 on 6 matching bases. V was cut by 2 bases and J by 10 bases, with 11 bases left in between. The CDR3 extends over 12 amino acids.

The chain joins TRBV29-1 to TRBJ2-3; the match to TRBD2 covers 10 bases. Germline trimming cut 8 bases from V and 5 bases from J; bases unmatched to any gene: 10. The CDR3 totals 14 residues. Germline loops: CDR1 SQVTM, CDR2 ANQGSEA. The CDR3 sequence is CSYSILAGGDTQYF. CDR3 in DNA: TGCAGCTATTCTATATTAGCGGGAGGAGATACGCAGTATTTT.

The CDR3 bases are TGTGCCACCAGTGATCACGGACAGGGGAACAATGAGCAGTTCTTC. Protein sequence: CATSDHGQGNNEQFF. The chain links TRBV24-1 to TRBJ2-1; the match to TRBD1 covers 9 bases. Trimming at V came to 3 bases and at J to 5 bases, leaving 4 bases not matched to a gene. This CDR3 contains 15 residues. Germline-derived CDR1 and CDR2 are KGHDR and SFDVKD.

V usage is TRBV6-6 and J usage is TRBJ2-3; unclear D gene. V was clipped by 11 bases and J by 4 bases, with 7 bases between them. Germline V gives CDR1 MNHNY, CDR2 SVGAGI (reference sequence). The CDR3 is 10 residues long. The CDR3 region has the DNA TGTGCCTCAGAGGCAGATACGCAGTATTTT. Protein product: CASEADTQYF.

V gene TRBV29-1 combines with J gene TRBJ1-2; D not resolved. Germline CDR1 reads SQVTM; CDR2 reads ANQGSEA. V lost 2 bases to trimming and J lost 2 bases, with 12 bases between them. This CDR3 spans 14 amino acids. The CDR3 region is CSVEHYNQNYGYTF. In nucleotides, the CDR3 is TGCAGCGTTGAACACTACAACCAGAACTATGGCTACACCTTC.

This clone was counted only a few times. The V call is TRBV27, the J call TRBJ2-5, with 8 nucleotides matching TRBD1. In germline, CDR1 is MNHEY, CDR2 SMNVEV (reference sequence). The CDR3 is 13 residues long. V dropped 2 bases and J dropped 4; count of bases not matched to a gene: 0. The CDR3 sequence: CASSLQGAETQYF. The CDR3 nucleotides are TGTGCCAGCAGTTTACAGGGGGCAGAGACCCAGTACTTC.

In the case of this clone: One end of the junction fails to match germline, which may point to a read error. The chain recombines TRBV18 with TRBJ1-1, with 7 bases matching TRBD1. Germline V gene sequence: CDR1 KGHSH, CDR2 LQKENI. There are 14 residues in the CDR3. The CDR3 loop reads CASSPDRVNAEAFF. The CDR3 DNA reads TGTGCCAGCTCACCCGACAGGGTGAACGCTGAAGCTTTCTTT.

The chain employs TRBV14 and TRBJ1-4; 8 bases line up with TRBD1. CDR1 is SGHDN, CDR2 FVKESK, per germline. The V and J ends lost 3 bases and 10 bases, in that order; junction bases with no gene match: 4. The CDR3 runs 13 residues. CDR3 amino acids: CASSHGTGAKLFF. As DNA, the CDR3 is TGTGCCAGCAGCCATGGGACAGGCGCAAAACTGTTTTTT.

The chain is built from TRBV6-4 and TRBJ2-3, with 7 bases lining up with TRBD1. This CDR3 comprises 14 residues. V gave up 4 bases and J gave up 6 bases; unmatched junction bases: 7. Per the germline V gene, CDR1 is MRHNA and CDR2 is SNTAGT. The CDR3 here is CASSVTGPADTQYF. In nucleotides, the CDR3 is TGTGCCAGCAGTGTGACAGGGCCCGCGGATACGCAGTATTTT.

The rearrangement uses TRBV12-3 or TRBV12-4 and TRBJ2-7; unclear D gene. V lost 5 bases and J 5 bases, leaving 7 bases between the germline ends. The CDR3 has 11 amino acids. Here the CDR3 DNA reads TGTGCCAGCAGTCTCGTTGACGAGCAGTACTTC. This gives the protein CASSLVDEQYF.

The chain carries TRBV2 and TRBJ2-2; TRBD1 matches at 7 bases. The CDR3 consists of 17 residues. Germline CDR1 and CDR2: SNHLY and FYNNEI. V dropped 8 bases and J dropped 4; count of bases not matched to a gene: 16. CDR3 sequence reads: CASADLRDSRGTGELFF. The DNA for the CDR3 is TGTGCCAGCGCTGACCTAAGGGACAGCAGGGGCACCGGGGAGCTGTTTTTT. Full variable domain (rest looked up from reference TRBV2 and TRBJ2-2): EPEVTQTPSHQVTQMGQEVILRCVPISNHLYFYWYRQILGQKVEFLVSFYNNEISEKSEIFDDQFSVERPDGSNFTLKIRSTKLEDSAMYFCASADLRDSRGTGELFFGEGSRLTVL.

The chain joins TRBV7-8 to TRBJ1-1; no firm D call. Germline V CDR1 and CDR2: SGHVS, FQNEAQ. V was cut by 2 bases and J by 0 bases, with 10 bases left in between. The CDR3 length is 15 residues. CDR3 sequence (DNA): TGTGCCAGCAGCTTAATGGCAGATCTGAACACTGAAGCTTTCTTT. This sequence encodes CASSLMADLNTEAFF. Full variable domain (outside the CDR3, taken from reference TRBV7-8 and TRBJ1-1): GAGVSQSPRYKVAKRGQDVALRCDPISGHVSLFWYQQALGQGPEFLTYFQNEAQLDKSGLPSDRFFAERPEGSVSTLKIQRTQQEDSAVYLCASSLMADLNTEAFFGQGTRLTVV.